Below are 10 T cell receptor beta chains sequenced from a single sample in a study of OX40 agonist ivuxolimab in advanced cancers. Some clones are missing from TCRdb's copy, which holds only in-frame ones; the method was immunoSEQ multiplex PCR. The table has roughly 59,000 clones, around 92% seen once; the top ten hold around 15%. The sequences come from CD4+ or CD8+ T cells sorted from blood, collected in a trial of the OX40 agonist ivuxolimab. The receptors come from an adult with an advanced solid tumor such as melanoma, head and neck, liver or kidney cancer.

Concerning this clone itself: The junction shows a germline mismatch at one end, possibly a read error. This rearrangement joins TRBV5-4 to TRBJ1-1, with D maybe TRBD1 (5 bases). Germline lookup yields CDR1 SGHNT and CDR2 YYREEE (reference sequence). This CDR3 is 15 amino acids long. The CDR3 protein is CASSQDSGSYTEAFF. The CDR3 DNA sequence: TGCGCCAGCAGCCAAGATTCAGGGAGCTACACTGAAGCTTTCTTT.

The chain uses TRBV7-2 and TRBJ2-7; D perhaps matches TRBD2 (6 bases). The germline V and J ends were trimmed by 1 base and 2 bases, with 9 bases remaining between them. Germline values: CDR1 SGHTA, CDR2 FQGNSA. The CDR3 covers 14 residues. CDR3 amino acids: CASSLVGGTYEQYF. CDR3 in DNA: TGTGCCAGCAGCTTAGTGGGCGGGACCTACGAGCAGTACTTC.

The DNA of the CDR3 is TGTGCCAGCAGGCTACAGGGAAGTGACTATGGCTACACCTTC. Protein product: CASRLQGSDYGYTF. The chain couples TRBV27 to TRBJ1-2, with D tentatively TRBD1 (6 bases). The CDR3 covers 14 residues. Germline-derived CDR1 and CDR2 are MNHEY and SMNVEV (reference sequence). V was shortened by 6 bases and J by 3 bases, with 14 bases between the two germline ends.

This sequence joins TRBV2 and TRBJ1-2; tentative D call: TRBD1 (6 bases). Germline CDR1 SNHLY, CDR2 FYNNEI. The V and J ends lost 6 bases and 1 base respectively, with 18 bases between them. The CDR3 spans 16 residues. This CDR3 reads CASSDIRTELNYGYTF. Here the CDR3 DNA reads TGTGCCAGCAGCGATATTAGGACAGAACTTAACTATGGCTACACCTTC.

The chain has TRBV7-2 and TRBJ2-7; 10 nucleotides agree with TRBD2. Per germline, CDR1 SGHTA and CDR2 FQGNSA. The CDR3 has 15 residues. V dropped 0 bases and J dropped 3; count of bases not matched to a gene: 2. CDR3 nucleotide sequence: TGTGCCAGCAGCTTAGCAGGACTAGCGGACTACGAGCAGTACTTC. It yields the protein CASSLAGLADYEQYF.

The chain is built from TRBV15 and TRBJ1-5; D may be TRBD1 (6 bases). Per the germline V gene, CDR1 is LNHNV and CDR2 is YYDKDF (reference sequence). Trimming left V 1 base short and J 2 bases short, with 9 bases between. The CDR3 has 15 residues. CDR3: CATSRVGGGNQPQHF. DNA of the CDR3: TGTGCCACCAGCAGAGTCGGGGGCGGCAATCAGCCCCAGCATTTT.

This clone was found a few times. This chain connects TRBV19 to TRBJ2-7; possibly TRBD2 for D (5 bases). The CDR3 is 14 residues long. CDR1 is LNHDA and CDR2 is SQIVND in the germline V gene (reference sequence). V shed 7 bases and J shed 2 bases, with 15 bases lying between them. DNA for the CDR3: TGTGCCAGTACCGCAGGCGCCGGGGCCTACGAGCAGTACTTC. Its protein product is CASTAGAGAYEQYF. Combining the CDR3 with reference TRBV19 and TRBJ2-7 gives the whole variable domain DGGITQSPKYLFRKEGQNVTLSCEQNLNHDAMYWYRQDPGQGLRLIYYSQIVNDFQKGDIAEGYSVSREKKESFPLTVTSAQKNPTAFYLCASTAGAGAYEQYFGPGTRLTVT.

The J gene is TRBJ2-5, the V gene TRBV6-1; no definite D call. Trimming removed 2 bases at V and 5 bases at J, with 12 bases between. CDR3 length: 14 residues. In germline, CDR1 is MNHNS, CDR2 SASEGT. The CDR3 is CASSEFGPLETQYF. The CDR3 DNA reads TGTGCCAGCAGTGAATTTGGCCCATTGGAGACCCAGTACTTC.

The chain couples TRBV9 to TRBJ2-1, with D unresolved. The CDR3 is made up of 16 amino acids. Trimming shortened V by 0 bases and J by 1 base, and 11 bases separated the two germline ends. Germline V gene lookup returns CDR1 SGDLS and CDR2 YYNGEE. The CDR3 loop reads CASSVDSRTSYNEQFF. In DNA, the CDR3 is TGTGCCAGCAGCGTAGATTCCAGAACATCCTACAATGAGCAGTTCTTC.

V and J are TRBV2 and TRBJ1-6; 7 bases map to TRBD1. V shed 5 bases, J shed 12 bases, and the junction held 10 bases outside the gene matches. Germline CDR1 reads SNHLY; CDR2 reads FYNNEI. The length of the CDR3 is 14 residues. CDR3 protein: CASSISVDRRPLHF. CDR3 sequence (DNA): TGTGCCAGCAGTATTTCGGTGGACAGGAGACCCCTCCACTTT.